Detailed here is one T cell receptor (beta chain). No antigen is known for it. This entry comes from a study of PD-L1 blockade in urothelial cancer. As for the study in general: In the patient group, about 85% of the roughly 29 were males with bladder-origin urothelial cancer. Study-level results: When pretreatment blood TCR clonality was below the median, it predicted better survival. Tumor-linked clones in blood grew more by 3 weeks in durable-benefit patients.

V trimming: 2 bases; J trimming: 6 bases; junction bases outside the gene matches: 13. This CDR3 has 16 residues. Germline CDR1 reads MNHEY; CDR2 reads SVGAGI. Here immunoSEQ multiplex PCR was the method, and the copy in TCRdb shows in-frame clones only, minus some. The profile covers about 110,000 clones, with approximately 90% appearing a single time and around 4% taken by the ten largest. Time point reported: peripheral blood 6 weeks after treatment start. This TCR was sampled from a man aged 60 to 69 with urothelial cancer. The sequences come from PBMCs, collected around atezolizumab (anti-PD-L1) treatment. The chain recombines TRBV6-5 with TRBJ2-7; TRBD1 aligns across 7 bases. In nucleotides, the CDR3 is TGTGCCAGCAGTTACGTATTTACAAGAGGGGGCGGCGAGCAGTACTTC. Protein sequence: CASSYVFTRGGGEQYF.